This T cell receptor beta chain was sequenced during a study of blood T cell repertoires in COVID-19 (TCRdb year 2020). For the wider study: Collaborator samples came from the United States, Italy and Spain and covered acute and convalescent phases of COVID-19. The material from the prospective study consisted of cDNA or gDNA derived from T cells, B-cell-depleted T cells, or PBMCs. Deeply sampled blood TCRbeta repertoires from subjects exposed to, actively infected with, or recovered from COVID-19 were included in the dataset. A freely available public database, intended as a resource for researchers studying the immune response to SARS-CoV-2, is where the repertoires were released. Samples came from the ongoing ImmuneRACE study (first 160 participants) plus 1,254 subjects from 6 global collaborators. Sample metadata almost always included a de-identified subject ID, COVID-19 status, age in years and sex. Where available, HLA class I and class II types were obtained from metadata supplied by the sample provider rather than from assay-based typing. What the authors observed across the whole study: How much clinical and demographic metadata was included differed by source and by participant, and the metadata was provided uncurated.

TCRbeta CDR3 regions were amplified from genomic DNA by means of the immunoSEQ Assay, a bias-controlled multiplex PCR. The authors processed their data as follows. Within the assay, amplification of reference gene primers was used to estimate how many nucleated cells each sample contained. Sequence reads were collapsed and filtered to measure the absolute abundance of every unique TCRbeta CDR3 rearrangement. For each sample, productive Simpson clonality was calculated as the square root of Simpson's diversity index over productive rearrangements. This immuneACCESS table, as held by TCRdb, lists in-frame sequences with V and J called but not all clones. Of the missing ones, under half trace to an unresolved V gene in checked studies; the others have no known cause. V and J calls and clone size come straight from that table; D and trimming were deduced from the DNA. For this sample there are 250,000 to 350,000 clones; 90% appear just once. The top ten clonotypes cover over 5% of the sample.

Trimming removed 5 bases from V and 3 bases from J; the gene matches leave 7 bases unexplained. Measured from the cysteine to the phenylalanine, the CDR3 is 14 residues long. Just the 42-base CDR3 DNA is kept, in frame starting at base 1. Via the germline V gene, CDR1 is SGHDT and CDR2 YYEEEE. Regarding this clone: What antigen it recognizes has not been identified. Qualities for individual bases were not recorded, and no much larger clone is one base off.

In Seattle, one collaborating source enrolled patients while the infection was active and tracked those patients longitudinally over the course of disease. Each collaborating institution followed its own protocols to collect whole blood in K2EDTA tubes. For TCRbeta analysis, collaborators shipped samples in one of three forms: frozen whole blood, isolated PBMCs, or DNA extracted from either of those sample types. This receptor was identified in a woman aged 50 to 65 with COVID-19, enrolled during active disease. The sequencing sample was made of peripheral blood. The V and J segments used are TRBV5-6 and TRBJ2-7; 8 central bases correspond to TRBD1. The sequence in DNA is TGTGCCAGCAGACGAGGACAGGGCTACTACGAGCAGTACTTC. It is translated as CASRRGQGYYEQYF.